The 13 T cell receptor beta chains below all came from one sample that was sequenced in a study of T cell clones after liver transplantation. The protocol was immunoSEQ multiplex PCR, while the TCRdb copy is restricted to in-frame clones and leaves out a portion. The sample contains more than 9,000 clones, roughly 80% of which appear only once. Sequencing used CD8+ T cells from blood, obtained at the 22-month timepoint. Receptors originate from a human patient who received a liver transplant. Some T cells may be the graft donor's.

This clone was detected once. J is TRBJ2-1 and V is TRBV2; D remains ambiguous. The germline V and J ends were trimmed by 2 bases and 3 bases, with 8 bases remaining between them. This CDR3 contains 14 residues. Looked up from germline, CDR1 is SNHLY and CDR2 is FYNNEI. The CDR3 coding sequence is TGTGCCAGCAGTGAACTGGGAAGCTACAATGAGCAGTTCTTC. It yields the protein CASSELGSYNEQFF.

The chain employs TRBV9 and TRBJ2-7, with D maybe TRBD2 (6 bases). CDR1 is SGDLS, CDR2 YYNGEE, per germline. The CDR3 loop spans 15 amino acids. The germline V and J ends were trimmed by 4 bases and 2 bases, with 16 bases remaining between them. The CDR3 DNA follows: TGTGCCAGCAGCAGGTTCAGCGGGTTCGCCTACGAGCAGTACTTC. It specifies CASSRFSGFAYEQYF.

The chain is built from TRBV7-9 and TRBJ1-5, with 9 bases lining up with TRBD1. The V and J ends lost 5 bases and 5 bases, in that order; junction bases with no gene match: 13. The CDR3 loop spans 17 amino acids. The germline gives CDR1 SEHNR, CDR2 FQNEAQ (reference sequence). The CDR3 sequence: CASSPPTGTGSHQPQHF. The CDR3 DNA is TGTGCCAGCAGCCCACCGACCGGGACAGGGTCACATCAGCCCCAGCATTTT.

The chain recombines TRBV14 with TRBJ2-3; TRBD1 is a possible D gene (6 bases). The CDR3 spans 13 residues. V was pared by 6 bases and J by 4 bases, with 11 bases between. Germline lookup yields CDR1 SGHDN and CDR2 FVKESK. The CDR3 here is CASRITGSDTQYF. CDR3 coding DNA: TGTGCCAGCAGAATTACAGGGTCAGATACGCAGTATTTT.

This clone was recorded a few times. The chain has TRBV27 and TRBJ2-7; 11 nucleotides align to TRBD2. There are 16 residues in the CDR3. The germline CDR1 and CDR2 sequences are MNHEY and SMNVEV (reference sequence). The ends lost 5 bases at V and 3 bases at J; junction bases unmatched: 9. The CDR3 DNA is TGTGCCAGCAGTACTAGCGGGGGCCGGCAATTCTACGAGCAGTACTTC. It is translated as CASSTSGGRQFYEQYF.

Only a few counts were recorded for this clone. CDR3 sequence: CASSPPVDAYEQYF. The CDR3 bases are TGTGCCAGCAGCCCTCCGGTGGATGCCTACGAGCAGTACTTC. This sequence joins TRBV5-6 and TRBJ2-7, with D hard to call. V gave up 4 bases and J gave up 2 bases, with 13 bases separating them. Looked up from germline, CDR1 is SGHDT and CDR2 is YYEEEE. The CDR3 is 14 residues long.

The V gene is TRBV9, the J gene TRBJ2-3; 9 nucleotides agree with TRBD1. The CDR3 runs to 15 residues. Unmatched junction bases numbered 5, after V lost 4 bases and J lost 2 bases. Germline loops: CDR1 SGDLS, CDR2 YYNGEE. CDR3 protein: CASSLQGADTDTQYF. CDR3 nucleotide sequence: TGTGCCAGCAGCTTACAGGGGGCGGACACAGATACGCAGTATTTT.

V is TRBV5-8 and J is TRBJ2-2, with D tentatively TRBD1 or TRBD2 (6 bases each). V was clipped by 5 bases and J by 5 bases, with 16 bases between them. The CDR3 contains 15 residues. Germline V gives CDR1 SGHTS, CDR2 YDEGEE. CDR3 DNA: TGTGCCAGCAGTTGGGGGGCGATAAGGACCGGGGAGCTGTTTTTT. It encodes CASSWGAIRTGELFF.

V is TRBV6-5 and J is TRBJ1-1; D gene ambiguous. The CDR3 spans 14 residues. The germline gives CDR1 MNHEY, CDR2 SVGAGI. V lost 7 bases to trimming and J lost 0 bases, with 12 bases between them. CDR3 DNA: TGTGCCAGCATCAAGGGCCTCATGAACACTGAAGCTTTCTTT. Protein sequence: CASIKGLMNTEAFF.

The rearrangement uses TRBV28 and TRBJ2-1, with D possibly matching TRBD2 (6 bases). Looked up from germline, CDR1 is MDHEN and CDR2 is SYDVKM. This CDR3 is 13 amino acids long. Trimming removed 8 bases at V and 6 bases at J, with 14 bases between. CDR3 region: CASRSIGGNEQFF. CDR3 DNA sequence: TGTGCCAGCCGTTCCATCGGGGGCAATGAGCAGTTCTTC.

CDR3 nucleotide sequence: TGTGCCAGCAGTGCCCAGGGAGTCCCCTCCTATGGCTACACCTTC. This gives the protein CASSAQGVPSYGYTF. The chain has TRBV2 and TRBJ1-2, with D possibly TRBD1 on 5 matching bases. Trimming left V 4 bases short and J 4 bases short, with 16 bases between. Germline CDR1 reads SNHLY; CDR2 reads FYNNEI. The CDR3 extends over 15 amino acids.

The chain combines TRBV27 with TRBJ1-2; D possibly corresponds to TRBD1 (6 bases). Trimming left V 8 bases short and J 0 bases short, with 13 bases between. Germline-derived CDR1 and CDR2 are MNHEY and SMNVEV (reference sequence). The CDR3 extends over 14 amino acids. The DNA for the CDR3 is TGTGCCAGCTCGGGGGGCCTAGCTAACTATGGCTACACCTTC. Translation: CASSGGLANYGYTF.

This sequence joins TRBV13 and TRBJ2-1, with TRBD2 as a possible D gene (5 bases). Germline CDR1 reads PRHDT; CDR2 reads FYEKMQ (reference sequence). CDR3 length equals 15 residues. Trimming shortened V by 5 bases and J by 0 bases, and 11 bases separated the two germline ends. The CDR3, as DNA: TGTGCCAGCAGCACGGACTCGAGCTCCTACAATGAGCAGTTCTTC. Its protein is CASSTDSSSYNEQFF.